The 18 T cell receptor beta chains below come from one sample, sequenced in a study of blood T cell repertoires in COVID-19. TCRdb keeps only in-frame clones here, not all; method: immunoSEQ multiplex PCR. In the table there are about 55,000 clones, about nine tenths of which are singletons. The sample taken for sequencing was peripheral blood. The receptors derive from a human donor with active COVID-19. The donor label of this sample is uncertain.

The chain recombines TRBV6-5 with TRBJ2-2; 9 nucleotides align to TRBD1. The CDR3 is 15 amino acids. V lost 7 bases to trimming and J lost 6 bases; unmatched junction nucleotides: 9. The V gene's germline CDR1 is MNHEY and CDR2 SVGAGI. The DNA of the CDR3 is TGTGCCAGCAAGATGGAGACAGGGGGGTCCGGGGAGCTGTTTTTT. Protein product: CASKMETGGSGELFF.

This clone was seen only once. The V call is TRBV5-8, the J call TRBJ2-5, with a weak D call TRBD1 (6 bases). CDR3 size: 14 residues. V was trimmed by 2 bases and J by 4 bases, leaving 12 bases between them. Per the germline V gene, CDR1 is SGHTS and CDR2 is YDEGEE. For the CDR3, the DNA is TGTGCCAGCAGCTTATACAGGGCGGGAGAGACCCAGTACTTC. Translation: CASSLYRAGETQYF.

This clone was found once. This chain links TRBV5-6 with TRBJ2-1, with unresolved D. The CDR3 is 12 residues long. Germline-derived CDR1 and CDR2 are SGHDT and YYEEEE. V dropped 4 bases and J dropped 5 bases, with 7 bases sitting between them. Written as DNA, the CDR3 is TGTGCCAGCAGCCTTTCCCACAATGAGCAGTTCTTC. Amino acid sequence: CASSLSHNEQFF.

The chain uses TRBV18 and TRBJ1-2; TRBD1 matches 8 bases. Per germline, CDR1 KGHSH and CDR2 LQKENI. This CDR3 has 15 amino acids. V dropped 3 bases and J dropped 0; count of bases not matched to a gene: 3. CDR3 sequence (DNA): TGTGCCAGCTCACCTCAGGGGGCTCCTAACTATGGCTACACCTTC. Translated: CASSPQGAPNYGYTF.

The chain is built from TRBV5-1 and TRBJ1-5, with a tentative D call TRBD1 (6 bases). Trimming left V 0 bases short and J 9 bases short, with 13 bases between. The CDR3 totals 14 residues. Germline CDR1 reads SGHRS; CDR2 reads YFSETQ. The CDR3 region has the DNA TGCGCCAGCAGCTTGGGGGACATCGGGCGGCCCCAGCATTTT. The encoded protein is CASSLGDIGRPQHF.

The V and J genes are TRBV5-5 and TRBJ2-7, with TRBD1 matching 8 bases. J lost 4 bases, V lost 5 bases, and 8 bases had no gene match. CDR1 is SGHKS and CDR2 is YYEKEE in the germline V gene (reference sequence). The CDR3 has 14 amino acids. In nucleotides, the CDR3 is TGTGCCAGCAGGGGCGGACAGGGCTATTACGAGCAGTACGTC. Encoded protein: CASRGGQGYYEQYV.

The V and J genes are TRBV10-3 and TRBJ1-3; 12 bases are a match to TRBD1. The CDR3 sequence is 16 residues long. With V trimmed by 4 bases and J by 4 bases, 5 bases remained unmatched. Germline V gives CDR1 ENHRY, CDR2 SYGVKD. The chain's CDR3 is CAISVGQGAIGNTIYF. DNA for the CDR3: TGTGCCATCAGTGTGGGACAGGGGGCCATAGGAAACACCATATATTTT.

V usage is TRBV3-1 (or the pseudogene TRBV3-2) and J usage is TRBJ2-1; TRBD1 matches at 7 bases. V shed 4 bases, J shed 5 bases, and the junction held 11 bases outside the gene matches. This CDR3 is 16 amino acids long. Germline V lookup: CDR1 LGHDT, CDR2 YNNKEL (reference sequence). CDR3: CASSLLLGGGNNEQFF. The CDR3 DNA is TGTGCCAGCAGCCTGCTGTTAGGGGGCGGCAACAATGAGCAGTTCTTC.

This rearrangement joins TRBV4-3 to TRBJ2-1; the D is unclear. In germline, CDR1 is LGHNA, CDR2 YSLEER. Trimming took 1 base from V and 10 from J, leaving 11 bases between them. This CDR3 region has 13 residues. The CDR3: CASSQGMVREQFF. CDR3 in DNA: TGCGCCAGCAGCCAAGGTATGGTGAGAGAGCAGTTCTTC.

The chain is built from TRBV28 and TRBJ2-6; D gene ambiguous. V was clipped by 2 bases and J by 3 bases, with 5 bases between them. Germline CDR1 MDHEN, CDR2 SYDVKM. This CDR3 region has 14 residues. The CDR3 loop is CASSLRSGANVLTF. In nucleotides, the CDR3 is TGTGCCAGCAGTTTAAGGAGTGGGGCCAACGTCCTGACTTTC.

The chain carries TRBV19 and TRBJ2-2; D perhaps matches TRBD2 (7 bases). Germline assignment: CDR1 LNHDA and CDR2 SQIVND (reference sequence). The CDR3 runs 16 residues. V was cut by 3 bases and J by 2 bases, with 13 bases left in between. The CDR3, as DNA: TGTGCCAGTAGTATGCGGGGGCGGAGTAACACCGGGGAGCTGTTTTTT. Its protein is CASSMRGRSNTGELFF.

The chain has TRBV10-3 and TRBJ2-1; 11 bases are shared with TRBD2. The V segment lost 10 bases and the J segment 3 bases; nucleotides outside the gene matches: 2. The CDR3 sequence is 13 residues long. Germline-derived CDR1 and CDR2 are ENHRY and SYGVKD. CDR3 nucleotides: TGTGCCACTGGGACTAGCGGCTACAATGAGCAGTTCTTC. It specifies CATGTSGYNEQFF.

The chain carries TRBV7-3 and TRBJ2-1; 9 bases match TRBD1. From germline, CDR1 is SGHTA and CDR2 FQGTGA. This CDR3 contains 15 residues. J lost 7 bases, V lost 0 bases, and 4 bases had no gene match. This chain's CDR3 is CASSLTGQGPNEQFF. The CDR3 DNA reads TGTGCCAGCAGCTTAACGGGACAGGGACCTAATGAGCAGTTCTTC.

V and J are TRBV5-1 and TRBJ2-1; D is unclear. Germline assignment: CDR1 SGHRS and CDR2 YFSETQ. V lost 3 bases and J 3 bases, leaving 13 bases between the germline ends. The CDR3 spans 15 residues. In nucleotides, the CDR3 is TGCGCCAGCAGCTGGCCTTTTGACAACTACAATGAGCAGTTCTTC. It specifies CASSWPFDNYNEQFF.

The rearrangement links TRBV14 to TRBJ2-7; D is undetermined. CDR1 is SGHDN, CDR2 FVKESK, per germline. The CDR3 loop spans 12 amino acids. V dropped 0 bases and J dropped 10 bases, with 10 bases sitting between them. CDR3 region: CASSQDRLTQYF. CDR3 coding DNA: TGTGCCAGCAGCCAAGATCGGCTGACTCAGTACTTC.

This sequence joins TRBV6-5 and TRBJ2-7; 7 bases are shared with TRBD2. In germline, CDR1 is MNHEY, CDR2 SVGAGI. This CDR3 region has 14 residues. V was pared by 2 bases and J by 2 bases, with 3 bases of the junction left unmatched. The CDR3 DNA follows: TGTGCCAGCAGTTACGGCGGGAGCCCCTACGAGCAGTACTTC. Its protein is CASSYGGSPYEQYF.

The V and J genes are TRBV7-2 and TRBJ1-5, with 7 bases matching TRBD1. J was trimmed by 1 base and V by 1 base; bases with no gene match: 1. Germline assignment: CDR1 SGHTA and CDR2 FQGNSA. This CDR3 comprises 15 residues. The CDR3 DNA follows: TGTGCCAGCAGCTTAGTCAGGGGGAGCAATCAGCCCCAGCATTTT. Translated, it gives CASSLVRGSNQPQHF.

The gene calls are TRBV5-1 and TRBJ2-5; the match to TRBD2 covers 11 bases. Germline assignment: CDR1 SGHRS and CDR2 YFSETQ. The CDR3 is 15 amino acids. The ends lost 0 bases at V and 2 bases at J; junction bases unmatched: 0. The CDR3 loop reads CASSLVAGGQETQYF. CDR3 nucleotide sequence: TGCGCCAGCAGCTTGGTAGCGGGGGGGCAAGAGACCCAGTACTTC.